These 24 T cell receptor beta chains were sequenced from one sample in a study of CD8+CD57+ T cells in acquired aplastic anemia. Previously, flow cytometry had revealed CD8+CD57+ cell expansion in the patients chosen for sequencing. For CDR3 and TCR beta VDJ profiling, genomic DNA was the template used. TCRdb re-called the reads through MiXCR, storing one row per CDR3 protein. The sample includes hundreds of thousands of distinct CDR3 sequences, under 50% seen only once; the top ten take around 20%. Source material: sorted CD4+, CD8+, or CD8+CD57+ T cells (not recorded which) from PBMCs. The origin of the receptors is a human donor with aplastic anemia.

The chain joins TRBV10-3 to TRBJ2-7, with D unresolved. Trimming pared 5 bases from V and 6 bases from J, leaving 11 bases between. Germline V gene data show CDR1 as ENHRY and CDR2 as SYGVKD. This CDR3 has 12 amino acids. The CDR3 here is CAISKVDGEQYF. CDR3 sequence (DNA): TGTGCCATCAGTAAAGTCGACGGCGAGCAGTACTTC.

Remarks on this clonotype: The germline gene is not matched at one end of the junction; a read error may be the cause. The rearrangement uses TRBV7-2 and TRBJ1-3; the D is unclear. There are 13 residues in the CDR3. Germline CDR1 SGHTA, CDR2 FQGNSA. The CDR3 DNA reads as TGTGCCAGCAGCCCCGTCGGTGGAAACACCATATACTTT. Protein product: CASSPVGGNTIYF.

This chain uses TRBV11-3 with TRBJ2-3; possibly TRBD2 for D (6 bases). V dropped 6 bases and J dropped 4 bases, with 17 bases sitting between them. CDR1 is SGHNT and CDR2 is YENEEA in the germline V gene. The CDR3 has 15 amino acids. The CDR3 region has the DNA TGTGCCAGCAGGGATCGTCTCAGGAGGGCAGATACGCAGTATTTT. Amino acid sequence: CASRDRLRRADTQYF.

This clonotype was recorded once. The chain employs TRBV20-1 and TRBJ2-3; perhaps TRBD2 as D (5 bases). CDR1 is DFQATT, CDR2 SNEGSKA, per germline (reference sequence). The CDR3 covers 15 residues. V was cut by 0 bases and J by 4 bases, with 14 bases left in between. The CDR3 region is CSARDNDAEADTQYF. The CDR3 region has the DNA TGCAGTGCTAGAGACAACGATGCGGAGGCAGATACGCAGTATTTT.

This chain connects TRBV15 to TRBJ1-2; possibly TRBD1 for D (6 bases). The V gene's germline CDR1 is LNHNV and CDR2 YYDKDF (reference sequence). Deletions cut 6 bases from V and 6 bases from J, with 14 bases between. This CDR3 has 13 amino acids. The CDR3 protein is CATSIRDIDGYTF. The DNA of the CDR3 is TGTGCCACCAGTATAAGGGACATTGATGGCTACACCTTC. Supplemented by reference TRBV15 and TRBJ1-2, the full variable domain reads DAMVIQNPRYQVTQFGKPVTLSCSQTLNHNVMYWYQQKSSQAPKLLFHYYDKDFNNEADTPDNFQSRRPNTSFCFLDIRSPGLGDTAMYLCATSIRDIDGYTFGSGTRLTVV.

The chain uses TRBV20-1 and TRBJ2-3, with D maybe TRBD1 (7 bases). The V gene lost 0 bases and the J gene lost 2 bases, with 15 bases spanning the gap. The CDR3 totals 16 residues. Germline loops: CDR1 DFQATT, CDR2 SNEGSKA (reference sequence). CDR3 sequence reads: CSARDQGGGYTDTQYF. CDR3 bases: TGCAGTGCTAGAGATCAGGGGGGAGGTTACACAGATACGCAGTATTTT.

This clonotype was counted at least ten times. The V and J genes are TRBV19 and TRBJ1-2; 7 nucleotides align to TRBD1. The CDR3 length is 17 residues. CDR1 is LNHDA and CDR2 is SQIVND in the germline V gene (reference sequence). V was clipped by 6 bases and J by 0 bases; unmatched bases: 13. The CDR3 here is CASRPGQLVRANYGYTF. CDR3 DNA: TGTGCCAGTAGACCGGGACAGCTTGTTCGAGCTAACTATGGCTACACCTTC.

The chain has TRBV7-9 and TRBJ2-3, with 11 bases fitting TRBD2. Germline CDR1 reads SEHNR; CDR2 reads FQNEAQ (reference sequence). The CDR3 extends over 16 amino acids. The ends lost 6 bases at V and 6 bases at J; junction bases unmatched: 11. The CDR3 nucleotides read TGTGCCAGCAGATTTCTTAGCGGGGGGGCCGCGGATACGCAGTATTTT. This sequence encodes CASRFLSGGAADTQYF. The full variable domain, completed using reference TRBV7-9 and TRBJ2-3, is DTGVSQNPRHKITKRGQNVTFRCDPISEHNRLYWYRQTLGQGPEFLTYFQNEAQLEKSRLLSDRFSAERPKGSFSTLEIQRTEQGDSAMYLCASRFLSGGAADTQYFGPGTRLTVL.

Ten or more counts support this clonotype. The V call is TRBV2, the J call TRBJ2-5; D gene uncertain. Germline-derived CDR1 and CDR2 are SNHLY and FYNNEI. V was cut by 8 bases and J by 0 bases, with 10 bases left in between. This CDR3 has 13 amino acids. The CDR3: CASFPQYQETQYF. CDR3 nucleotides: TGTGCCAGCTTCCCTCAGTACCAAGAGACCCAGTACTTC.

This clonotype has just one count. A much larger clone sits a single nucleotide away, making a read error possible. The conserved phenylalanine or tryptophan is not found at the CDR3 terminus, so this likely reflects a read error. The chain uses TRBV9 and TRBJ2-4, with D maybe TRBD1 (7 bases). Trimming took off 4 bases at V and 6 bases at J, with 17 bases between the two ends. Per the germline V gene, CDR1 is SGDLS and CDR2 is YYNGEE. The CDR3 loop spans 15 amino acids. Here the CDR3 reads CASSPSQGGLNIQYI. The DNA of the CDR3 is TGTGCCAGCAGCCCTAGCCAGGGGGGCCTAAACATTCAGTACATC.

This clonotype was recorded many times. This chain uses TRBV12-3 or TRBV12-4 with TRBJ2-5; D is unresolved. This CDR3 region has 14 residues. Trimming took 0 bases from V and 5 from J, leaving 10 bases between them. This CDR3 reads CASSLAARGETQYF. The CDR3 nucleotides read TGTGCCAGCAGTTTAGCGGCGCGTGGGGAGACCCAGTACTTC.

This clonotype has at least ten counts. The chain uses TRBV6-5 and TRBJ2-7; D may match TRBD1 or TRBD2 (5 bases each). V shed 7 bases and J shed 3 bases, with 13 bases lying between them. Germline V gene data show CDR1 as MNHEY and CDR2 as SVGAGI. The CDR3 spans 13 residues. DNA for the CDR3: TGTGCCAGCAAGAGAGGGGATCACTACGAGCAGTACTTC. This gives the protein CASKRGDHYEQYF.

This clonotype has ten or more counts. The V and J genes are TRBV7-9 and TRBJ1-2; 10 bases map to TRBD1. The germline V gene encodes CDR1 SEHNR and CDR2 FQNEAQ (reference sequence). With 5 bases clipped from V and 3 bases from J, the junction kept 6 bases outside the gene matches. This CDR3 comprises 15 residues. CDR3 region: CASSGDRGQYYGYTF. CDR3 nucleotides: TGTGCCAGCAGCGGGGACAGGGGCCAATACTATGGCTACACCTTC. The variable domain in full, completed from reference TRBV7-9 and TRBJ1-2, reads DTGVSQNPRHKITKRGQNVTFRCDPISEHNRLYWYRQTLGQGPEFLTYFQNEAQLEKSRLLSDRFSAERPKGSFSTLEIQRTEQGDSAMYLCASSGDRGQYYGYTFGSGTRLTVV.

In this sample, this clonotype turned up a few times. The chain is built from TRBV6-1 and TRBJ1-2, with TRBD1 matching 8 bases. This CDR3 is built from 14 residues. Losses at the gene ends were 7 bases for V and 2 bases for J; bases not matched to a gene: 6. The germline gives CDR1 MNHNS, CDR2 SASEGT. The CDR3 sequence: CASTAGQVNYGYTF. The CDR3 DNA is TGTGCCAGCACGGCGGGACAGGTCAACTATGGCTACACCTTC.

This clonotype was counted between two and nine times. The chain links TRBV29-1 to TRBJ1-2, with no clear D. The germline CDR1 and CDR2 sequences are SQVTM and ANQGSEA. The V end lost 4 bases, the J end lost 8 bases, and 8 bases lay between the germline ends. The CDR3 length is 10 residues. The CDR3 protein is CSVGMGGYTF. CDR3 in DNA: TGCAGCGTTGGAATGGGCGGCTACACCTTC.

In its sample, this clonotype was seen once. The chain combines TRBV2 with TRBJ1-2, with TRBD1 matching over 8 bases. Germline V CDR1 and CDR2: SNHLY, FYNNEI. Trimming removed 5 bases from V and 7 bases from J; junction bases left unmatched: 9. CDR3 length equals 14 residues. The DNA of the CDR3 is TGTGCCAGCAGTTCCCCAGGGGGCTTCCTTGGCTACACCTTC. Translation: CASSSPGGFLGYTF.

This clonotype has a handful of counts. The chain couples TRBV5-6 to TRBJ1-4; 7 bases are a match to TRBD1. Trimming at V came to 4 bases and at J to 2 bases, leaving 2 bases not matched to a gene. Germline assignment: CDR1 SGHDT and CDR2 YYEEEE. This CDR3 region has 14 residues. The CDR3 DNA reads as TGTGCCAGCAGCCGCAGGGGGACTAATGAAAAACTGTTTTTT. It encodes CASSRRGTNEKLFF.

This chain uses TRBV20-1 with TRBJ2-1; D is perhaps TRBD2 (5 bases). This CDR3 contains 12 residues. V shed 0 bases and J shed 9 bases, with 9 bases lying between them. Germline values: CDR1 DFQATT, CDR2 SNEGSKA (reference sequence). CDR3 region: CSAREDSGEQFF. The DNA of the CDR3 is TGCAGTGCTAGAGAGGACTCCGGTGAGCAGTTCTTC.

The CDR3 loop is CASSDGHYEQYF. The CDR3 coding sequence is TGTGCCAGCAGTGATGGGCACTACGAGCAGTACTTC. V usage is TRBV25-1 and J usage is TRBJ2-7; D is undetermined. The germline V gene encodes CDR1 MGHDK and CDR2 SYGVNS. This CDR3 is 12 amino acids long. The germline V and J ends were trimmed by 3 bases and 3 bases, with 6 bases remaining between them.

For this clonotype: A much larger clone lies one base from this, so it may be a read error. V is TRBV7-6 and J is TRBJ2-2, with D perhaps TRBD2 (6 bases). CDR3 size: 13 residues. CDR1 is SGHVS, CDR2 FNYEAQ, per germline. The CDR3 is CASSLGFTGGLFF. Here the CDR3 DNA reads TGTGCCAGCAGCTTGGGTTTCACCGGGGGGCTGTTTTTT.

The rearrangement uses TRBV6-1 and TRBJ1-1, with a weak D call TRBD1 (6 bases). Trimming cost V 1 base and J 6 bases, with 12 bases left between them. Germline V lookup: CDR1 MNHNS, CDR2 SASEGT. There are 14 residues in the CDR3. CDR3 nucleotides: TGTGCCAGCAGTGAAGTGGGGGGCAAGTCTGAAGCTTTCTTT. Protein sequence: CASSEVGGKSEAFF.

There are many counts of this clonotype. The V gene is TRBV19, the J gene TRBJ1-2, with TRBD1 matching over 11 bases. The CDR3 contains 18 residues. The J segment lost 4 bases and the V segment lost 3 bases, leaving 13 bases of the junction unmatched. Germline CDR1 and CDR2: LNHDA and SQIVND (reference sequence). The CDR3 coding sequence is TGTGCCAGTAGTATCGGGGCGGGGACAGGGGGGTTTGGCTATGGCTACACCTTC. It encodes CASSIGAGTGGFGYGYTF.

The chain uses TRBV7-8 and TRBJ2-1; 7 bases are shared with TRBD2. V was pared by 7 bases and J by 0 bases, with 9 bases of the junction left unmatched. Germline assignment: CDR1 SGHVS and CDR2 FQNEAQ. CDR3 size: 16 residues. DNA of the CDR3: TGTGCCAGCAAAGGGACTACACCTAGCTCCTACAATGAGCAGTTCTTC. Translated, it gives CASKGTTPSSYNEQFF.

The V call is TRBV7-3, the J call TRBJ2-7; D unclear. With 5 bases removed from V and 7 bases from J, the gap between germline ends came to 9 bases. This CDR3 contains 11 residues. Germline CDR1 is SGHTA and CDR2 is FQGTGA. The CDR3 DNA reads TGTGCCAGCAGCCACCCTTATGAGCAGTACTTC. This codes for CASSHPYEQYF.